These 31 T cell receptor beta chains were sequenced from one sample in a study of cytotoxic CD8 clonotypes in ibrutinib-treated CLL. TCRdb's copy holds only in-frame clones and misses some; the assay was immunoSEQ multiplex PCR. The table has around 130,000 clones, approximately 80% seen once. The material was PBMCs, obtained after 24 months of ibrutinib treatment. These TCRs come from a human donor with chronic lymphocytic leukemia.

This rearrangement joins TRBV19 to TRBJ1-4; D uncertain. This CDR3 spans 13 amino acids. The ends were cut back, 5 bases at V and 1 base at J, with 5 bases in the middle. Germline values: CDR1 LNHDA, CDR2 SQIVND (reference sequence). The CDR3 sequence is CASSLGTNEKLFF. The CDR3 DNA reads TGTGCCAGTAGTTTGGGAACTAATGAAAAACTGTTTTTT.

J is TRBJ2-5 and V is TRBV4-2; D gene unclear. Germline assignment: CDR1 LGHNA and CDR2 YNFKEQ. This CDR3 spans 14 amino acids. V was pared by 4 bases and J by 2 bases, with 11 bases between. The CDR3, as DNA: TGTGCCAGCAGCCCTACAGTAAATCAAGAGACCCAGTACTTC. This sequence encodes CASSPTVNQETQYF.

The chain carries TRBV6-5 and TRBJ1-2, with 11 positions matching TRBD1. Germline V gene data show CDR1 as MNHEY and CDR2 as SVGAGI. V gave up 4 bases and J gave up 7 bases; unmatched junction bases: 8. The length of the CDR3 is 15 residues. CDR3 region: CASSSGTGGDFGYTF. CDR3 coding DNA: TGTGCCAGCAGTTCAGGGACAGGGGGTGATTTTGGCTACACCTTC.

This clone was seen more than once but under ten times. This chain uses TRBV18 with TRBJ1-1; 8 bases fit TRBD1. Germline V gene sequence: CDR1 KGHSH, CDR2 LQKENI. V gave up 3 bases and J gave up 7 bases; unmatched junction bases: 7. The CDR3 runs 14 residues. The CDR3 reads CASSPTQGEGEAFF. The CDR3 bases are TGTGCCAGCTCACCGACACAGGGGGAGGGTGAAGCTTTCTTT. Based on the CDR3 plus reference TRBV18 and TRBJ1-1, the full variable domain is NAGVMQNPRHLVRRRGQEARLRCSPMKGHSHVYWYRQLPEEGLKFMVYLQKENIIDESGMPKERFSAEFPKEGPSILRIQQVVRGDSAAYFCASSPTQGEGEAFFGQGTRLTVV.

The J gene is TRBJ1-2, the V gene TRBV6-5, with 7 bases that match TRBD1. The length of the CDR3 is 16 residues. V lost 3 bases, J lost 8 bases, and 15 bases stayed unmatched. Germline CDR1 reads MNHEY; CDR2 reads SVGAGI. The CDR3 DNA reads TGTGCCAGCAGTTATTACCGGGGACAGTCCGCGGGCGGCTACACCTTC. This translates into CASSYYRGQSAGGYTF.

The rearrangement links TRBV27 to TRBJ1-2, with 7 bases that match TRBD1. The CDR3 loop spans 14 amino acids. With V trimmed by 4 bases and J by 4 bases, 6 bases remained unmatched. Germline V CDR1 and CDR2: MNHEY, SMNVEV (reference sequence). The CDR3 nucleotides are TGTGCCAGCAGTTCCCTGACAGGGAGCTATGGCTACACCTTC. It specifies CASSSLTGSYGYTF.

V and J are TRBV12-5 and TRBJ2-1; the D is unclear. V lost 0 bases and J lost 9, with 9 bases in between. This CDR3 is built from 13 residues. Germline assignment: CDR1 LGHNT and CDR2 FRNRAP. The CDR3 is CASGLVMGTEQFF. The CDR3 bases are TGTGCTAGTGGTTTGGTAATGGGCACTGAGCAGTTCTTC.

The CDR3 DNA reads as TGTGCCAGCAGCAAGCTATCCGGGACAGGGGGCGGCGAGCAGTACTTC. Translated, it gives CASSKLSGTGGGEQYF. V gene TRBV25-1 combines with J gene TRBJ2-7; TRBD1 aligns across 12 bases. This CDR3 has 16 residues. V lost 6 bases, J lost 6 bases, and 12 bases stayed unmatched. The germline V gene has CDR1 MGHDK and CDR2 SYGVNS.

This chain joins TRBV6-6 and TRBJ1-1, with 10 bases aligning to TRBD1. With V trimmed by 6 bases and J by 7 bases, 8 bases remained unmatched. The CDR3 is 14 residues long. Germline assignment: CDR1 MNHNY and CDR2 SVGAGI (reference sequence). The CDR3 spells CASRRQGAYFEAFF. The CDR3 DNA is TGTGCCAGCAGGAGACAGGGGGCGTACTTTGAAGCTTTCTTT.

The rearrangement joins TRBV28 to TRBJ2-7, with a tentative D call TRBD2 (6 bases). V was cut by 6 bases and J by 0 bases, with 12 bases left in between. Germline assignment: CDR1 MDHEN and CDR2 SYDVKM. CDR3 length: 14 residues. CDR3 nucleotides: TGTGCCAGCAGAGGGACTCACGGCTCCTACGAGCAGTACTTC. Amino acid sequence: CASRGTHGSYEQYF.

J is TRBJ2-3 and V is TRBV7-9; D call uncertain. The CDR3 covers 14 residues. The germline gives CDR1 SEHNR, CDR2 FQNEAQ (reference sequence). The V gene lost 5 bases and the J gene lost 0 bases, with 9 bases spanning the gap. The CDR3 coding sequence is TGTGCCAGCAGCCGCGGACGGAGCACAGATACGCAGTATTTT. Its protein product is CASSRGRSTDTQYF.

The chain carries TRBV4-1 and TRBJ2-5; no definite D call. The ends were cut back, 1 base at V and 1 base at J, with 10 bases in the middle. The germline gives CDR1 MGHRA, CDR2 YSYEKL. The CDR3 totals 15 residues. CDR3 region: CASSQVPDPQETQYF. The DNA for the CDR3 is TGCGCCAGCAGCCAAGTTCCTGACCCCCAAGAGACCCAGTACTTC.

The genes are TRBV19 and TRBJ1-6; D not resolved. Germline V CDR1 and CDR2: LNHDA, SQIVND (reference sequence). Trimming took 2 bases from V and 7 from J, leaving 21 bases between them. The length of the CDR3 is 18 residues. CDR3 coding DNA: TGTGCCAGTAGTATACATGGCCGGGCCAGGCAAGGAAATTCACCCCTCCACTTT. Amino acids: CASSIHGRARQGNSPLHF.

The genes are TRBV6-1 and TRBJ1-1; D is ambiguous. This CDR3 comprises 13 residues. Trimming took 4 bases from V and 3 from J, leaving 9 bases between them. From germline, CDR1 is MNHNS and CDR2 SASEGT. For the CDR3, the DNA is TGTGCCAGCAGTGTATTTAGTTACACTGAAGCTTTCTTT. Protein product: CASSVFSYTEAFF.

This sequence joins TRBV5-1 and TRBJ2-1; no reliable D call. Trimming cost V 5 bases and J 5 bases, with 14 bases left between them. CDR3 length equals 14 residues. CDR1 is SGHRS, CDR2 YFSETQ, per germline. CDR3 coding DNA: TGCGCCAGCAGAGGCAGGCCCCCTAACAATGAGCAGTTCTTC. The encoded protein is CASRGRPPNNEQFF.

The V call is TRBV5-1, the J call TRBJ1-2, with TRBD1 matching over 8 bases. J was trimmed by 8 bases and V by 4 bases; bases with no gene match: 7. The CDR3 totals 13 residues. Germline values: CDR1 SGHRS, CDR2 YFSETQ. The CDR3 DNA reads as TGCGCCAGCAGCCCGGACAGGGTGTGGGGCTACACCTTC. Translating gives CASSPDRVWGYTF.

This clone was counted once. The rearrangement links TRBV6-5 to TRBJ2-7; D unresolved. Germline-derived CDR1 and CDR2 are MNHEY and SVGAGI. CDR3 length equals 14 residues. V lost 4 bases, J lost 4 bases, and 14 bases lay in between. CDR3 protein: CASSSGRVTYEQYF. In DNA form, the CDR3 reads TGTGCCAGCAGTTCCGGCCGGGTCACATACGAGCAGTACTTC.

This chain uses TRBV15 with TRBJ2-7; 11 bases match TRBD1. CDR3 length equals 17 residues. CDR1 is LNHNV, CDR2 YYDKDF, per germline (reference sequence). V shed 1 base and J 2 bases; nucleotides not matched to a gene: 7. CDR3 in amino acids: CATSRGIPGQGAYEQYF. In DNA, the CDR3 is TGTGCCACCAGCAGAGGAATCCCGGGACAGGGGGCCTACGAGCAGTACTTC.

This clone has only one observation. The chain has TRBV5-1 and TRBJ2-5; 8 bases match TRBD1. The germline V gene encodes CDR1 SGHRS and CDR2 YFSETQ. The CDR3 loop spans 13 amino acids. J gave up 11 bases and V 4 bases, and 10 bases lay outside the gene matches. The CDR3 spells CASSRVLQGEQYF. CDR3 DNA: TGCGCCAGCAGCCGCGTCTTACAGGGGGAACAGTACTTC.

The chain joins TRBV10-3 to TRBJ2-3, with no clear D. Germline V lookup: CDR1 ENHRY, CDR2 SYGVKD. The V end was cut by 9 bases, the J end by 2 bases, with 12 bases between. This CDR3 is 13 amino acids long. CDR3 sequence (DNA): TGTGCCATTAAGACCGGAGACACAGATACGCAGTATTTT. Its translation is CAIKTGDTDTQYF.

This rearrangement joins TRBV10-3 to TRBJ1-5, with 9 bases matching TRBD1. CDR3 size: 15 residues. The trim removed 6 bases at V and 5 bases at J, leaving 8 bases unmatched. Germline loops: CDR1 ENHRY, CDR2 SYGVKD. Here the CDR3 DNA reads TGTGCCATCAGCGAGGGACAGGGAGAAGATCAGCCCCAGCATTTT. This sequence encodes CAISEGQGEDQPQHF.

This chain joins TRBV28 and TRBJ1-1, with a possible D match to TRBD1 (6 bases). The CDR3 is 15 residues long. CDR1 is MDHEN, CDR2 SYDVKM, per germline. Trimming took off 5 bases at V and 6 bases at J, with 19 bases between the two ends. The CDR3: CASSGTGTHGAEAFF. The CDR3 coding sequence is TGTGCCAGCAGTGGAACCGGGACACATGGAGCTGAAGCTTTCTTT.

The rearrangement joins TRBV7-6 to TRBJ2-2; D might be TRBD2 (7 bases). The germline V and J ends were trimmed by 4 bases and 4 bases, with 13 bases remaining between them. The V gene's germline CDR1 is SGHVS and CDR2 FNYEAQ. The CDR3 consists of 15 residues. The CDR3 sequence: CASSYRGASTGELFF. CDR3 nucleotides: TGTGCCAGCAGCTACCGGGGGGCGAGCACCGGGGAGCTGTTTTTT.

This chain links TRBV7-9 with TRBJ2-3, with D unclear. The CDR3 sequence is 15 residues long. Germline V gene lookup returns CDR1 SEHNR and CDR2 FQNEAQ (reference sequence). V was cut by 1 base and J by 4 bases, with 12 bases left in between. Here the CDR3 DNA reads TGTGCCAGCAGCTTAGGGGCAAGGGTCGCAGATACGCAGTATTTT. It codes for CASSLGARVADTQYF.

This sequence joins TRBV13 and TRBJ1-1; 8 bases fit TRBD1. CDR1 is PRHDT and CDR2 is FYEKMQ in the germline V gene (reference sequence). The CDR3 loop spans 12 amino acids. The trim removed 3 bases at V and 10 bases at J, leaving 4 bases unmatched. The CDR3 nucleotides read TGTGCCAGCAGCTTCCAGGGGGCGGGAGCTTTCTTT. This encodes CASSFQGAGAFF.

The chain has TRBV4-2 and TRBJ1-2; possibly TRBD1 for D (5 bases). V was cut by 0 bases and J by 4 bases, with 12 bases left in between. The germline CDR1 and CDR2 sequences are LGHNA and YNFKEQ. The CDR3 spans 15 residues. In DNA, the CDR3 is TGTGCCAGCAGCCAAGAGGAGGGCGGGGGCTATGGCTACACCTTC. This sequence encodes CASSQEEGGGYGYTF.

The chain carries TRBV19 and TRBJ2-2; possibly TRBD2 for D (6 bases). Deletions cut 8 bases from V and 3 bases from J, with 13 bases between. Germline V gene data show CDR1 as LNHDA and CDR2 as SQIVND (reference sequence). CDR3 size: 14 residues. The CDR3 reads CASSWRGHTGELFF. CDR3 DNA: TGTGCCAGTTCCTGGCGGGGCCACACCGGGGAGCTGTTTTTT.

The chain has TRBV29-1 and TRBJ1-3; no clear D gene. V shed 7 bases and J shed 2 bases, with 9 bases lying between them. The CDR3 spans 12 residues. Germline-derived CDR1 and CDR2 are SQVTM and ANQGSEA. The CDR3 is CSAPGAGNTIYF. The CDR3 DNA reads TGCAGCGCACCTGGGGCTGGAAACACCATATATTTT.

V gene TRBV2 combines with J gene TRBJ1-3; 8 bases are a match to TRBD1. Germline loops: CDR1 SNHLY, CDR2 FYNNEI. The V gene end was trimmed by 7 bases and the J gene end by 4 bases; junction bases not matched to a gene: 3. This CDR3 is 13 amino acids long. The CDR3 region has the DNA TGTGCCAGCACCAGGACAGGGGGAAACACCATATATTTT. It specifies CASTRTGGNTIYF. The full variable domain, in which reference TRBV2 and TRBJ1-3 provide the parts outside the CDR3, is EPEVTQTPSHQVTQMGQEVILRCVPISNHLYFYWYRQILGQKVEFLVSFYNNEISEKSEIFDDQFSVERPDGSNFTLKIRSTKLEDSAMYFCASTRTGGNTIYFGEGSWLTVV.

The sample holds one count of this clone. DNA of the CDR3: TGTGCCAGTAGTCCAACCGGGACAGGAGCTGGCGAGCAGTACTTC. Protein: CASSPTGTGAGEQYF. The rearrangement uses TRBV19 and TRBJ2-7; 8 bases line up with TRBD1. This CDR3 has 15 residues. CDR1 and CDR2 from the germline V gene are LNHDA and SQIVND (reference sequence). The ends lost 5 bases at V and 6 bases at J; junction bases unmatched: 12.

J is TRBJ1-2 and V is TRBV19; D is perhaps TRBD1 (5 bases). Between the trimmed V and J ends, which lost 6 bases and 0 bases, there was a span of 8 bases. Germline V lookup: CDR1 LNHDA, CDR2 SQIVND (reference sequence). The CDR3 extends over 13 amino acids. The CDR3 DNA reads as TGTGCCAGTAGGGGACCAACTAACTATGGCTACACCTTC. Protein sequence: CASRGPTNYGYTF.